Below, 21 T cell receptor beta chains from the same sample are listed, as sequenced in a study of T cells after yellow fever vaccination. TCRdb re-derived calls from the 5' RACE reads in MiXCR, one entry per CDR3 protein. The data show about 10,000 distinct CDR3 sequences, with under 5.5% seen just once and 1.6% held by the top ten. The sequencing used PBMCs, either bulk or a sorted T-cell subset (CD4+, CD8+, memory, or dextramer-sorted; not recorded which), collected roughly 14 days after the first yellow fever vaccination. These receptors came from a man between 18 and 29 years old who received the YFV17D yellow fever vaccine.

Ten or more counts support this clonotype. The chain links TRBV7-2 to TRBJ2-7; TRBD2 aligns across 7 bases. V was clipped by 5 bases and J by 2 bases; unmatched bases: 9. The CDR3 loop spans 15 amino acids. Germline-derived CDR1 and CDR2 are SGHTA and FQGNSA. Here the CDR3 reads CASSRSAGEPYEQYF. CDR3 DNA: TGTGCCAGCAGCAGGTCTGCGGGGGAACCCTACGAGCAGTACTTC.

The sample holds many counts of this clonotype. The genes are TRBV5-5 and TRBJ2-5; D possibly matches TRBD1 or TRBD2 (5 bases each). This CDR3 comprises 12 residues. Deletions cut 5 bases from V and 5 bases from J, with 10 bases between. Germline V gene lookup returns CDR1 SGHKS and CDR2 YYEKEE (reference sequence). CDR3 in DNA: TGTGCCAGCAGTCGCAGGGAGGAGACCCAGTACTTC. Encoded protein: CASSRREETQYF.

At least ten counts were recorded for this clonotype. V usage is TRBV5-1 and J usage is TRBJ1-3; D unclear. Germline V gene data show CDR1 as SGHRS and CDR2 as YFSETQ. V was shortened by 5 bases and J by 2 bases, with 8 bases between the two germline ends. CDR3 length equals 13 residues. The CDR3 DNA sequence: TGCGCCAGCAGTCGGGAGCCTGGAAACACCATATATTTT. It specifies CASSREPGNTIYF.

This clonotype has a count of ten or more. V is TRBV7-2 and J is TRBJ2-4; tentative D call: TRBD2 (6 bases). Germline CDR1 is SGHTA and CDR2 is FQGNSA. The CDR3 has 14 residues. Trimming pared 1 base from V and 3 bases from J, leaving 7 bases between. The CDR3 region has the DNA TGTGCCAGCAGCTTAGGGGGGGACAAAAACATTCAGTACTTC. Its protein product is CASSLGGDKNIQYF.

This clonotype was observed many times. This rearrangement joins TRBV10-3 to TRBJ1-2; maybe TRBD1 (6 bases). Germline CDR1 ENHRY, CDR2 SYGVKD. The CDR3 is 16 amino acids. Trimming left V 6 bases short and J 2 bases short, with 19 bases between. DNA for the CDR3: TGTGCCATCAGCCAGACAGGTCGGGTGCGAAACTATGGCTACACCTTC. It codes for CAISQTGRVRNYGYTF.

By share, this clonotype counts as medium-sized (0.01 to 0.1%). The V and J genes are TRBV28 and TRBJ2-7, with D perhaps TRBD1 (8 bases). V lost 4 bases and J lost 11, with 24 bases in between. Germline V lookup: CDR1 MDHEN, CDR2 SYDVKM. The CDR3 runs 15 residues. The CDR3 nucleotides read TGTGCCAGCAGTTCACCCGGACAGGGAGGGAGTGGGGAGTACTTC. Its translation is CASSSPGQGGSGEYF.

Concerning this clonotype itself: A much more abundant neighbour one base away suggests this may be a read error. The rearrangement links TRBV7-2 to TRBJ1-5, with D unclear. Germline V gives CDR1 SGHTA, CDR2 FQGNSA. Trimming shortened V by 5 bases and J by 6 bases, and 8 bases separated the two germline ends. The CDR3 sequence is 12 residues long. CDR3 protein: CASSTYLQPQHF. The CDR3 DNA reads as TGTGCCAGCAGCACCTACCTTCAGCCCCAGCATTTT.

This clonotype is labeled as medium-sized. The V call is TRBV7-2, the J call TRBJ1-5; D is ambiguous. Germline V gives CDR1 SGHTA, CDR2 FQGNSA. The CDR3 covers 12 residues. With 6 bases removed from V and 1 base from J, the gap between germline ends came to 4 bases. The DNA for the CDR3 is TGTGCCAGCAGTGACAGCAATCAGCCCCAGCATTTT. This translates into CASSDSNQPQHF.

This clonotype is termed medium-sized. The J gene is TRBJ1-1, the V gene TRBV15; D is uncertain. V was cut by 2 bases and J by 13 bases, with 17 bases left in between. Germline V lookup: CDR1 LNHNV, CDR2 YYDKDF (reference sequence). There are 13 residues in the CDR3. CDR3: CATSRRGTPDVFF. As DNA, the CDR3 is TGTGCCACCAGCAGACGAGGAACGCCTGACGTTTTCTTT.

This clonotype counts as medium-sized (0.01 to 0.1%). The chain carries TRBV6-4 and TRBJ1-6; 8 bases align to TRBD1. CDR1 MRHNA and CDR2 SNTAGT come from the germline V gene. CDR3 size: 19 residues. V lost 7 bases to trimming and J lost 8 bases; unmatched junction nucleotides: 22. The CDR3 nucleotides read TGTGCCAGCATCCCACAAGTCCGCGGGGCGCAGGGGGCCGATTCACCCCTCCACTTT. Encoded protein: CASIPQVRGAQGADSPLHF.

This clonotype was counted only a few times. The chain couples TRBV4-1 to TRBJ2-7, with D unresolved. In germline, CDR1 is MGHRA, CDR2 YSYEKL. The CDR3 runs to 14 residues. Between the trimmed V and J ends, which lost 0 bases and 1 base, there was a span of 7 bases. CDR3 loop: CASSQDRASYEQYV. CDR3 in DNA: TGCGCCAGCAGCCAAGATCGGGCTTCCTACGAGCAGTACGTC.

By share, this clonotype counts as medium-sized (0.01 to 0.1%). The rearrangement links TRBV20-1 to TRBJ2-2, with D tentatively TRBD1 (5 bases). CDR1 DFQATT and CDR2 SNEGSKA come from the germline V gene (reference sequence). The V gene lost 3 bases and the J gene lost 1 base, with 12 bases spanning the gap. The CDR3 is 15 amino acids. The DNA of the CDR3 is TGCAGTGCTAGTAGGGGCGTGGGGAACACCGGGGAGCTGTTTTTT. Translating gives CSASRGVGNTGELFF.

This clonotype is classed as medium-sized. The genes are TRBV7-2 and TRBJ2-3; the match to TRBD2 covers 12 bases. The CDR3 has 17 residues. CDR1 SGHTA and CDR2 FQGNSA come from the germline V gene. J gave up 0 bases and V 5 bases, and 6 bases lay outside the gene matches. In nucleotides, the CDR3 is TGTGCCAGCAGCCCAAGGACTAGCGGGGCTAGCACAGATACGCAGTATTTT. Amino acids: CASSPRTSGASTDTQYF.

This clonotype was observed a few times. The chain employs TRBV28 and TRBJ1-2; TRBD1 aligns across 9 bases. The trim removed 6 bases at V and 4 bases at J, leaving 6 bases unmatched. Germline CDR1 reads MDHEN; CDR2 reads SYDVKM. The CDR3 has 14 amino acids. In nucleotides, the CDR3 is TGTGCCAGCAGGGCCGGGACAGGGCCCTATGGCTACACCTTC. Protein: CASRAGTGPYGYTF.

In its sample, this clonotype is medium-sized (0.01 to 0.1%). The chain carries TRBV12-3 or TRBV12-4 and TRBJ2-5; D is ambiguous. This CDR3 contains 14 residues. V was trimmed by 4 bases and J by 2 bases, leaving 11 bases between them. The DNA of the CDR3 is TGTGCCAGCAGTTCCTTGAACAGACAAGAGACCCAGTACTTC. It codes for CASSSLNRQETQYF.

Within the sample, this clonotype is medium-sized. The chain recombines TRBV6-1 with TRBJ1-1, with D maybe TRBD1 (5 bases). Germline V gene data show CDR1 as MNHNS and CDR2 as SASEGT. The V end lost 0 bases, the J end lost 6 bases, and 11 bases lay between the germline ends. The CDR3 sequence is 14 residues long. The CDR3 DNA reads TGTGCCAGCAGTGAAGCCCGCGGGGGGGCTGAAGCTTTCTTT. It is translated as CASSEARGGAEAFF.

Ten or more counts support this clonotype. V and J are TRBV24-1 and TRBJ2-5; 11 nucleotides match TRBD1. The CDR3 runs 15 residues. In germline, CDR1 is KGHDR, CDR2 SFDVKD. V shed 3 bases and J 4 bases; nucleotides not matched to a gene: 3. CDR3 DNA: TGTGCCACCAGTGATACCGGGACAGGGGGAGAGACCCAGTACTTC. Translation gives CATSDTGTGGETQYF.

This clonotype was counted at least ten times. This chain uses TRBV5-1 with TRBJ1-1, with D possibly being TRBD1 (6 bases). This CDR3 comprises 13 residues. Deletions cut 3 bases from V and 5 bases from J, with 11 bases between. Germline V CDR1 and CDR2: SGHRS, YFSETQ. The CDR3 protein is CASSSQGRTEAFF. CDR3 DNA sequence: TGCGCCAGCAGCTCACAGGGAAGGACTGAAGCTTTCTTT.

This clonotype is labeled as medium-sized. The chain employs TRBV7-2 and TRBJ2-3; D uncertain. This CDR3 has 16 amino acids. V was pared by 1 base and J by 2 bases, with 13 bases between. Germline lookup yields CDR1 SGHTA and CDR2 FQGNSA. CDR3 residues: CASSLDYGSSTDTQYF. Written as DNA, the CDR3 is TGTGCCAGCAGCTTAGATTACGGGTCCTCCACAGATACGCAGTATTTT.

This clonotype is termed medium-sized. V usage is TRBV11-2 and J usage is TRBJ1-1; no reliable D call. This CDR3 has 13 residues. V was trimmed by 0 bases and J by 7 bases, leaving 9 bases between them. Germline CDR1 and CDR2: SGHAT and FQNNGV. For the CDR3, the DNA is TGTGCCAGCAGCTTAGACCGCCACGGTGAAGCTTTCTTT. Protein: CASSLDRHGEAFF. The whole variable domain, remainder taken from reference TRBV11-2 and TRBJ1-1, is EAGVAQSPRYKIIEKRQSVAFWCNPISGHATLYWYQQILGQGPKLLIQFQNNGVVDDSQLPKDRFSAERLKGVDSTLKIQPAKLEDSAVYLCASSLDRHGEAFFGQGTRLTVV.

This clonotype was detected many times. V and J are TRBV5-6 and TRBJ2-1; 8 bases map to TRBD2. V lost 4 bases, J lost 13 bases, and 19 bases stayed unmatched. This CDR3 has 16 amino acids. CDR1 is SGHDT and CDR2 is YYEEEE in the germline V gene. The CDR3 bases are TGTGCCAGCAGCCATACCATCGGCATGCGGGGGGTGTTCCAGTTCTTC. Its translation: CASSHTIGMRGVFQFF.